Below, 5 T cell receptor beta chains from the same sample are listed, as sequenced in a study of control samples from healthy donors and cancer patients (dated by TCRdb to the early 2020s). Receptor amplification or capture employed the immunoSEQ multiplex PCR assay. TCRdb took over this immuneACCESS table, retaining in-frame rearrangements with V and J assigned. Such tables are incomplete; in checked studies, under half of the missing clones stem from an unresolved V gene, and the remainder is unexplained. Across this sample there are 120,000 or so clones, with roughly 90% seen only once. 3.5% to 4.5% of the sample is held by the ten biggest clonotypes. What was sequenced was PBMCs. These receptors all stem from a woman aged 60-70 years with lung cancer.

The chain recombines TRBV7-8 with TRBJ1-1; D is unresolved. The CDR3 length is 14 residues. V was trimmed by 1 base and J by 0 bases, leaving 6 bases between them. In germline, CDR1 is SGHVS, CDR2 FQNEAQ. CDR3 loop: CASSLEFVNTEAFF. The CDR3 coding sequence is TGTGCCAGCAGCTTAGAATTCGTGAACACTGAAGCTTTCTTT.

The V and J genes are TRBV6-2 or TRBV6-3 and TRBJ2-7, with TRBD1 matching 8 bases. The J segment lost 0 bases and the V segment lost 5 bases, leaving 9 bases of the junction unmatched. The CDR3 spans 16 residues. From germline, CDR1 is MNHEY and CDR2 SVGEGT. DNA of the CDR3: TGTGCCAGCAGTCCCGGACAGGGAGTGGTCTCCTACGAGCAGTACTTC. This gives the protein CASSPGQGVVSYEQYF.

CDR3 amino acids: CASSQVGTGDPLGGPLHF. CDR3 bases: TGCGCCAGCAGCCAAGTGGGGACAGGGGATCCCCTCGGAGGGCCCCTCCACTTT. The rearrangement joins TRBV4-1 to TRBJ1-6; the match to TRBD1 covers 10 bases. CDR3 length: 18 residues. Germline V lookup: CDR1 MGHRA, CDR2 YSYEKL. Trimming removed 1 base from V and 13 bases from J; junction bases left unmatched: 16.

This chain uses TRBV7-2 with TRBJ2-7, with TRBD2 identical over 11 bases. The CDR3 is 14 amino acids. CDR1 SGHTA and CDR2 FQGNSA come from the germline V gene. With 4 bases clipped from V and 2 bases from J, the junction kept 1 base outside the gene matches. CDR3 sequence reads: CASSYSGGAYEQYF. The CDR3 nucleotides are TGTGCCAGCAGCTATAGCGGGGGGGCCTACGAGCAGTACTTC.

CDR3 DNA sequence: TGTGCCAGCAGTGCCCGGACGGGAGGCACTGAAGCTTTCTTT. Translated, it gives CASSARTGGTEAFF. The J gene is TRBJ1-1, the V gene TRBV2; D unclear. Germline CDR1 and CDR2: SNHLY and FYNNEI. Deletions cut 4 bases from V and 4 bases from J, with 13 bases between. This CDR3 contains 14 residues.